This TCR beta chain was sequenced during a study of low-dose radiotherapy and immunotherapy resistance in tumors (dated by TCRdb to 2021 to 2024). For the study in its entirety: Patients in Cohort 1 were given 0.5 Gy per fraction every 2 weeks, and the prescribed total PTV dose was 6.5 Gy. Cohort 2 received 1 Gy per fraction every two weeks, with a total of 13 Gy over 26 weeks. Patients were given nivolumab as a 240 mg flat dose every two weeks and ipilimumab at 1 mg/kg every six weeks, with both drugs delivered intravenously. Cyclophosphamide 200 mg/m2 was given intravenously every two weeks, one day before each radiation and immunotherapy administration. Aspirin 300 mg was taken orally once daily by patients for four cycles, starting on cycle 1 day 1. No randomization into treatment groups was done for the people taking part in the trial. Eight patients were included in the translational analysis, namely three from the first dose cohort plus the first five from the second dose cohort.

Sequencing used an Illumina HiSeq 2500. First-strand cDNA was synthesized using Superscript III and a set of TRAV- and TRBV-specific primers, so that both TCRalpha and TCRbeta chains were covered. TCRs were amplified with Phusion for approximately 20 PCR cycles using a constant-region primer together with the adapter attached to the V primers. The isolated mRNA was amplified using the MessageAmp II aRNA Amplification Kit, with in vitro transcription performed for less than 20 hours at 37 degrees C. mRNA for TCR sequencing was isolated with the Dynabeads mRNA DIRECT Purification Kit. A second approximately 23-cycle Phusion PCR added indexed Illumina adapters, and products were purified with AMPure XP beads. The authors' analysis ran thus. Using custom Perl scripts, TCR sequences encoding the same protein were pooled, out-of-frame sequences were removed, and the abundance of each clonotype was computed. The analysis excluded TCR sequences that were supported by just one read. The metrics used to describe the repertoires included Shannon entropy, Gini index, clonality, richness, and the frequency of TCRs shared between repertoires. TCRdb applied fastp at Q25 and MiXCR to the public reads, then kept only in-frame beta chains. Every distinct CDR3 protein forms one entry, paired with its most common genes and DNA. TCRdb's processing, not the authors' own work, is the source of the V and J calls. The sample includes about 84,000 distinct CDR3 sequences, with around a sixth observed a single time. Together, the top ten hold 1.3% to 1.5% of the sample.

The CDR3 is 17 amino acids long, termini counted. CDR3 DNA only is kept here, 51 bases in frame from base 1. Relative to germline, V is missing 5 bases and J is missing 4 bases, with 12 bases of the junction outside any gene match. Per the germline V gene (reference sequence), DFQATT is the CDR1 and SNEGSKA is the CDR2. This clonotype came up many times. Its antigen is unknown. The missing conserved phenylalanine or tryptophan at the end of this CDR3 makes a read error likely. The sample's time point label, in plain terms: after trial treatment. This specimen's treatment or condition label, per the study, means: LDRT plus nivolumab, ipilimumab, low-dose cyclophosphamide and aspirin (RACIN trial). Donors were enrolled in RACIN, a single-arm phase I dose-escalation trial combining nivolumab, ipilimumab, aspirin, low-dose cyclophosphamide and low-dose radiotherapy. To be eligible, a patient needed to have an advanced solid tumor that was TIL-negative.

The sequence came from a male donor with prostate cancer. The specimen comprised PBMCs, sampled after low-dose radiotherapy plus immunotherapy. The chain is assembled from TRBV20-1 and TRBJ2-7; TRBD2 fits 15 bases in the junction. The DNA sequence reads TGCAGTGCTCCGACAGGACTAGCGGGAGGGGGGGGTTACGAGCAGTACTCC. Its amino acids are CSAPTGLAGGGGYEQYS.